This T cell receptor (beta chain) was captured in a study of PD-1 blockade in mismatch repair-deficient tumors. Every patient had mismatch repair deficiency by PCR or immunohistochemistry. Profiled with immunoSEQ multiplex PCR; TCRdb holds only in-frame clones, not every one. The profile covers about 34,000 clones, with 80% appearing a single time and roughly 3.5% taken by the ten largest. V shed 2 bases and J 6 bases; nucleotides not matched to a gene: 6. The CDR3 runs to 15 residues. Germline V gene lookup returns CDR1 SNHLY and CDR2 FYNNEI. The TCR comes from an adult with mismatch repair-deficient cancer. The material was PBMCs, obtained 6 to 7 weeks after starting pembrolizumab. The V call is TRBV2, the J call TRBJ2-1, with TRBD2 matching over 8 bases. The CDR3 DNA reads TGTGCCAGCAGTGAATCGCGGGAGGAGGGCAATGAGCAGTTCTTC. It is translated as CASSESREEGNEQFF.